A single sample is the source of the 27 T cell receptor beta chains below, sequenced in a study of T cell responses to AZD1222 COVID-19 vaccine. Data came from immunoSEQ multiplex PCR; TCRdb stores just in-frame clones and leaves some out. The sample lists some 200,000 clones, roughly nine tenths seen once, with 1.5% to 2% in the top ten. The sample in question was peripheral blood, obtained 28 days after the second AZD1222 dose. The source of these receptors is an adult who received the AZD1222 COVID-19 vaccine.

J is TRBJ2-1 and V is TRBV4-3, with TRBD2 matching 8 bases. The CDR3 consists of 15 residues. J gave up 3 bases and V 7 bases, and 8 bases lay outside the gene matches. Looked up from germline, CDR1 is LGHNA and CDR2 is YSLEER. Here the CDR3 reads CASKVDRGGYNEQFF. The DNA of the CDR3 is TGCGCCAGCAAGGTGGACCGGGGGGGCTACAATGAGCAGTTCTTC.

V usage is TRBV6-2 or TRBV6-3 and J usage is TRBJ2-7; D not certain. The V and J ends lost 4 bases and 3 bases respectively, with 7 bases between them. CDR1 is MNHEY, CDR2 SVGEGT, per germline. This CDR3 region has 12 residues. Here the CDR3 DNA reads TGTGCCAGCAGTTCACTCCACTACGAGCAGTACTTC. Amino acid sequence: CASSSLHYEQYF.

This chain links TRBV11-2 with TRBJ2-3, with 10 bases identical to TRBD2. This CDR3 spans 18 amino acids. V gave up 0 bases and J gave up 0 bases; unmatched junction bases: 6. The germline V gene encodes CDR1 SGHAT and CDR2 FQNNGV. CDR3: CASSLDIAGGSSTDTQYF. The CDR3 region has the DNA TGTGCCAGCAGCTTAGACATAGCGGGGGGATCTAGCACAGATACGCAGTATTTT.

This rearrangement joins TRBV19 to TRBJ1-1, with D maybe TRBD1 (6 bases). Trimming removed 8 bases at V and 3 bases at J, with 22 bases between. CDR3 length equals 16 residues. Germline V CDR1 and CDR2: LNHDA, SQIVND (reference sequence). CDR3 protein: CASRKGDRLSHTEAFF. CDR3 nucleotide sequence: TGTGCCAGTCGAAAGGGTGACAGGCTATCACACACTGAAGCTTTCTTT.

The chain employs TRBV30 and TRBJ1-5, with a tentative D call TRBD1 (5 bases). The CDR3 consists of 15 residues. In germline, CDR1 is GTSNPN, CDR2 SVGIG (reference sequence). With 2 bases removed from V and 0 bases from J, the gap between germline ends came to 11 bases. The DNA of the CDR3 is TGTGCCTGGAGTTCCGACAGCCATAGCAATCAGCCCCAGCATTTT. Translation gives CAWSSDSHSNQPQHF. Variable domain in full (rest from reference TRBV30 and TRBJ1-5): SQTIHQWPATLVQPVGSPLSLECTVEGTSNPNLYWYRQAAGRGLQLLFYSVGIGQISSEVPQNLSASRPQDRQFILSSKKLLLSDSGFYLCAWSSDSHSNQPQHFGDGTRLSIL.

This chain links TRBV28 with TRBJ2-3; D could derive from TRBD1 or TRBD2 (6 bases each). This CDR3 has 15 residues. CDR1 is MDHEN and CDR2 is SYDVKM in the germline V gene. The germline V and J ends were trimmed by 5 bases and 2 bases, with 14 bases remaining between them. CDR3: CASSGGGTLTDTQYF. The CDR3 DNA is TGTGCCAGCAGTGGGGGCGGGACCCTCACAGATACGCAGTATTTT. Full variable domain (remainder filled in from reference TRBV28 and TRBJ2-3): DVKVTQSSRYLVKRTGEKVFLECVQDMDHENMFWYRQDPGLGLRLIYFSYDVKMKEKGDIPEGYSVSREKKERFSLILESASTNQTSMYLCASSGGGTLTDTQYFGPGTRLTVL.

This chain uses TRBV11-2 with TRBJ1-1, with D unresolved. Germline assignment: CDR1 SGHAT and CDR2 FQNNGV. Trimming stripped 4 bases from V and 3 bases from J, with 9 bases between. This CDR3 has 13 amino acids. The CDR3 DNA reads TGTGCCAGCAGCTCGGAATGGGACACTGAAGCTTTCTTT. Encoded protein: CASSSEWDTEAFF.

This clone has a single count. The chain recombines TRBV10-1 with TRBJ2-7; the D gene could be TRBD1 or TRBD2 (5 bases each). V gave up 0 bases and J gave up 3 bases, with 15 bases separating them. This CDR3 is built from 16 residues. The germline V gene has CDR1 WNHNN and CDR2 SYGVQD (reference sequence). The CDR3 loop is CASSESIRGRGYEQYF. In DNA form, the CDR3 reads TGCGCCAGCAGTGAGTCGATACGGGGAAGGGGCTACGAGCAGTACTTC.

This chain links TRBV6-1 with TRBJ1-1; D not certain. The CDR3 is made up of 12 amino acids. Germline-derived CDR1 and CDR2 are MNHNS and SASEGT. V lost 3 bases to trimming and J lost 4 bases, with 6 bases between them. Written as DNA, the CDR3 is TGTGCCAGCAGTGATGACTTCACTGAAGCTTTCTTT. Translating gives CASSDDFTEAFF.

This chain's CDR3 is CASSLTGTGELFF. The CDR3 DNA sequence: TGTGCCAGCAGCTTAACAGGCACCGGGGAGCTGTTTTTT. The genes are TRBV11-3 and TRBJ2-2; D is perhaps TRBD1 (5 bases). Germline V lookup: CDR1 SGHNT, CDR2 YENEEA. The CDR3 covers 13 residues. The V and J ends lost 2 bases and 4 bases respectively, with 5 bases between them.

The chain recombines TRBV27 with TRBJ2-5; tentative D call: TRBD2 (6 bases). Trimming removed 4 bases at V and 5 bases at J, with 11 bases between. This CDR3 contains 13 residues. Germline V gives CDR1 MNHEY, CDR2 SMNVEV (reference sequence). CDR3 sequence reads: CASSSLGRETQYF. CDR3 in DNA: TGTGCCAGCAGTTCCCTAGGGAGGGAGACCCAGTACTTC.

The chain links TRBV5-6 to TRBJ1-2; D is uncertain. V lost 2 bases, J lost 3 bases, and 8 bases lay in between. The CDR3 has 13 amino acids. The germline V gene encodes CDR1 SGHDT and CDR2 YYEEEE. CDR3 coding DNA: TGTGCCAGCAGCTTCAGGTCTGACTATGGCTACACCTTC. The encoded protein is CASSFRSDYGYTF.

This rearrangement joins TRBV19 to TRBJ2-1; TRBD2 matches 12 bases. Germline CDR1 reads LNHDA; CDR2 reads SQIVND (reference sequence). The V segment lost 6 bases and the J segment 6 bases; nucleotides outside the gene matches: 3. This CDR3 spans 14 amino acids. CDR3 sequence reads: CASRLLAGGNEQFF. The CDR3 DNA reads TGTGCCAGTAGATTACTAGCGGGAGGCAATGAGCAGTTCTTC.

The rearrangement joins TRBV11-3 to TRBJ2-1; D possibly corresponds to TRBD2 (6 bases). This CDR3 has 14 residues. Germline V gene data show CDR1 as SGHNT and CDR2 as YENEEA. V gave up 3 bases and J gave up 7 bases, with 13 bases separating them. The CDR3 reads CASSFSTGVNEQFF. In DNA form, the CDR3 reads TGTGCCAGCAGCTTTAGTACGGGAGTGAATGAGCAGTTCTTC.

The table lists this clone with a count of one. V and J are TRBV5-1 and TRBJ2-5; D possibly corresponds to TRBD1 (7 bases). Germline V gene sequence: CDR1 SGHRS, CDR2 YFSETQ. The CDR3 is made up of 13 amino acids. With 6 bases removed from V and 5 bases from J, the gap between germline ends came to 14 bases. The CDR3 here is CASMNRGGETQYF. For the CDR3, the DNA is TGCGCCAGCATGAACAGGGGAGGTGAGACCCAGTACTTC.

The V call is TRBV5-1, the J call TRBJ2-5; no definite D call. Trimming removed 4 bases from V and 7 bases from J, with 11 bases in between. The CDR3 is 12 residues long. Germline V gene lookup returns CDR1 SGHRS and CDR2 YFSETQ. The DNA for the CDR3 is TGCGCCAGCAGCCTGCCCCCGGGGACCCAGTACTTC. Translated: CASSLPPGTQYF.

This chain connects TRBV5-6 to TRBJ1-3, with D possibly TRBD1 on 5 matching bases. CDR3 length equals 17 residues. V dropped 2 bases and J dropped 0 bases, with 15 bases sitting between them. CDR1 is SGHDT, CDR2 YYEEEE, per germline. CDR3 coding DNA: TGTGCCAGCAGCTTTCGATCGAGACAGAGCTCTGGAAACACCATATATTTT. The encoded protein is CASSFRSRQSSGNTIYF.

The genes are TRBV11-2 and TRBJ1-4, with D maybe TRBD1 (6 bases). Germline lookup yields CDR1 SGHAT and CDR2 FQNNGV. The ends were cut back, 5 bases at V and 5 bases at J, with 12 bases in the middle. The CDR3 totals 14 residues. The CDR3 is CASSQVGANEKLFF. The CDR3 DNA sequence: TGTGCCAGCAGCCAAGTGGGGGCAAATGAAAAACTGTTTTTT.

Notes on this clone: A junction end diverges from the germline sequence, so it may reflect a read error. The CDR3 sequence: CASTQTGAGQPQHF. In DNA, the CDR3 is TGTGCCAGCACCCAAACAGGGGCTGGTCAGCCCCAGCATTTT. The J gene is TRBJ1-5, the V gene TRBV3-1 (or the pseudogene TRBV3-2); 7 bases match TRBD1. CDR3 size: 14 residues. Germline CDR1 reads LGHDT; CDR2 reads YNNKEL (reference sequence).

The V call is TRBV6-4, the J call TRBJ2-1; maybe TRBD2 (6 bases). Deletions cut 3 bases from V and 9 bases from J, with 15 bases between. The germline CDR1 and CDR2 sequences are MRHNA and SNTAGT. The CDR3 length is 14 residues. The CDR3 sequence: CASSDQGGRSEQFF. In DNA form, the CDR3 reads TGTGCCAGCAGTGATCAAGGAGGGAGAAGTGAGCAGTTCTTC.

The chain is built from TRBV24-1 and TRBJ1-5; D remains ambiguous. The CDR3 spans 17 residues. V was cut by 2 bases and J by 0 bases, with 13 bases left in between. Looked up from germline, CDR1 is KGHDR and CDR2 is SFDVKD. CDR3 sequence reads: CATSDYARLVSNQPQHF. The CDR3 DNA is TGTGCCACCAGTGATTATGCAAGACTCGTTAGCAATCAGCCCCAGCATTTT.

Worth noting for this clone: The same CDR3 arises from other DNA sequences in this sample as well. The V gene is TRBV9, the J gene TRBJ2-7; D is perhaps TRBD2 (5 bases). Germline CDR1 reads SGDLS; CDR2 reads YYNGEE. V was clipped by 2 bases and J by 1 base, with 10 bases between them. The CDR3 loop spans 14 amino acids. The CDR3 nucleotides are TGTGCCAGCAGCGTTGGCGGGTCGTCCTACGAGCAGTACTTC. It translates to CASSVGGSSYEQYF.

This chain uses TRBV12-3 or TRBV12-4 with TRBJ2-1; 7 bases are a match to TRBD2. The junction had 10 bases not matched to a gene; V was cut back by 5 bases and J by 15 bases. The CDR3 extends over 12 amino acids. CDR3 protein: CASSLGNTGGFF. The CDR3 nucleotides read TGTGCCAGCAGTCTCGGTAATACGGGGGGGTTCTTC.

This clone occurred once. The V and J genes are TRBV6-1 and TRBJ2-2, with TRBD2 matching over 10 bases. Germline CDR1 is MNHNS and CDR2 is SASEGT. This CDR3 comprises 14 residues. V lost 4 bases to trimming and J lost 4 bases; unmatched junction nucleotides: 0. The CDR3 protein is CASSVAGGTGELFF. CDR3 nucleotides: TGTGCCAGCAGTGTAGCGGGAGGCACCGGGGAGCTGTTTTTT.

This clone was detected once. The chain combines TRBV6-1 with TRBJ1-1; 9 bases are shared with TRBD1. CDR1 is MNHNS and CDR2 is SASEGT in the germline V gene. This CDR3 is built from 16 residues. J was trimmed by 1 base and V by 4 bases; bases with no gene match: 7. The CDR3 sequence is CASSATGGQGNTEAFF. The CDR3 DNA sequence: TGTGCCAGCAGTGCCACAGGGGGCCAGGGGAACACTGAAGCTTTCTTT.

The rearrangement uses TRBV5-8 and TRBJ2-7; D is undetermined. The CDR3 is 11 residues long. CDR1 is SGHTS and CDR2 is YDEGEE in the germline V gene. Trimming took 2 bases from V and 4 from J, leaving 4 bases between them. The CDR3 DNA follows: TGTGCCAGCAGCTTCAGGTACGAGCAGTACTTC. This encodes CASSFRYEQYF.

This chain joins TRBV12-3 or TRBV12-4 and TRBJ2-2; D uncertain. Trimming shortened V by 5 bases and J by 4 bases, and 8 bases separated the two germline ends. This CDR3 is 13 amino acids long. The DNA of the CDR3 is TGTGCCAGCAGTCCCCAATCCACCGGGGAGCTGTTTTTT. Protein sequence: CASSPQSTGELFF.